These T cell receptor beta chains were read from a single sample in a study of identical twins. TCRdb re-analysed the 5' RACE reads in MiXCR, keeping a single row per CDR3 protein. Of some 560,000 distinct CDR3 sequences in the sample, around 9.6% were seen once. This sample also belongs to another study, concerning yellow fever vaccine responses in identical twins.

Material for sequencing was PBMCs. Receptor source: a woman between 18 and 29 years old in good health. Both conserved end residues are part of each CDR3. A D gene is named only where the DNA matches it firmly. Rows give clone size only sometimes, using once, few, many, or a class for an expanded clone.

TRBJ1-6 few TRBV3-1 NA CASSLLDRGREPLHF TGTGCCAGCAGCCTACTCGACCGTGGCCGGGAGCCCCTCCACTTT
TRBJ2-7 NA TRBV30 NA CAWKRTDRNSYEQYF TGTGCCTGGAAAAGGACCGATAGGAACTCCTACGAGCAGTACTTC
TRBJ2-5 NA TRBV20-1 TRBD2 CSARDWVAGTQETQYF TGCAGTGCTAGAGATTGGGTAGCGGGGACCCAAGAGACCCAGTACTTC
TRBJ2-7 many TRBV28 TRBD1 CASSRTGIYEQYF TGTGCCAGCAGCCGGACAGGGATCTACGAGCAGTACTTC
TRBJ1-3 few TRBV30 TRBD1 CAWSVDSGGANTIYF TGTGCCTGGAGTGTGGACTCAGGGGGCGCAAACACCATATATTTT
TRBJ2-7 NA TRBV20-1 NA CSVLDWGSEQYF TGCAGTGTCCTAGACTGGGGGTCCGAGCAGTACTTC
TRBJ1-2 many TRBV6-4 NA CASSEGNYGYTF TGTGCCAGCAGTGAGGGGAACTATGGCTACACCTTC
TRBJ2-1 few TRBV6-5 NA CASSFRFEQFF TGTGCCAGCAGTTTTCGATTCGAGCAGTTCTTC
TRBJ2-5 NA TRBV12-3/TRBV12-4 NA CASSFRDGETQYF TGTGCCAGCAGTTTTCGTGATGGAGAGACCCAGTACTTC
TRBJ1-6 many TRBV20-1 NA CSAIGRVVGNSPLHF TGCAGTGCTATCGGGAGGGTAGTAGGAAATTCACCCCTCCACTTT
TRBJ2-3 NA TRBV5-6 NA CASSLEGKKSDTQYF TGTGCCAGCAGCTTGGAAGGAAAAAAGTCAGATACGCAGTATTTT
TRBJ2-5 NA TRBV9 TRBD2 CASSVAGGKETQYF TGTGCCAGCAGCGTAGCGGGGGGGAAAGAGACCCAGTACTTC
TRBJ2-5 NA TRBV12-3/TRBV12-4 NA CASSLGARTKETQYF TGTGCCAGCAGTTTAGGGGCCAGGACTAAAGAGACCCAGTACTTC
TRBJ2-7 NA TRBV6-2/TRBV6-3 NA CASSGLARTRDTQREQYF TGTGCCAGCAGTGGCCTCGCGCGAACCCGGGACACCCAGCGCGAGCAGTACTTC
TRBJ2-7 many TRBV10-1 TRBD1 CASSARDRGTYEQYF TGCGCCAGCAGTGCCAGGGACAGGGGAACCTACGAGCAGTACTTC
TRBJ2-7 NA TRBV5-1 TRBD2 CASTPSGGHEQYF TGCGCCAGCACTCCTAGCGGGGGCCACGAGCAGTACTTC
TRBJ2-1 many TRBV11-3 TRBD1 CASSAGQGRYNEQFF TGTGCCAGCAGCGCGGGACAGGGGCGGTACAATGAGCAGTTCTTC
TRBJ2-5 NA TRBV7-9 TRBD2 CASSLPSGRSETQYF TGTGCCAGCAGCTTACCTAGCGGGAGGTCGGAGACCCAGTACTTC
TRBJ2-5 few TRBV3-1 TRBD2 CASSQDNLGLAGQETQYF TGTGCCAGCAGCCAAGATAATTTGGGGCTAGCGGGGCAAGAGACCCAGTACTTC
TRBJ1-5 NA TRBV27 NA CASSLNVGWSQHF TGTGCCAGCAGTTTGAATGTGGGGTGGTCCCAGCATTTT
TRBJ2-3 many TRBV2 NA CASSELGGLSTDTQYF TGTGCCAGCAGTGAGCTAGGAGGACTTAGCACAGATACGCAGTATTTT
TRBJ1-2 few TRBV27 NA CASSFQGSWGYTF TGTGCCAGCAGTTTTCAGGGTTCGTGGGGCTACACCTTC
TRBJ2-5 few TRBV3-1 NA CASSQEASGLDGVRETQYF TGTGCCAGCAGCCAAGAGGCCTCCGGACTGGACGGGGTTCGTGAAACCCAGTACTTC
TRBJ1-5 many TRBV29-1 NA CSVQFKAGSNQPQHF TGCAGCGTCCAGTTCAAGGCGGGCAGCAATCAGCCCCAGCATTTT
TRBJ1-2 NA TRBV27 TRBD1 CASSPGGAGGRYGYTF TGTGCCAGCAGTCCGGGGGGCGCAGGGGGCCGCTATGGCTACACCTTC
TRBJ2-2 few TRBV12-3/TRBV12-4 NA CASSSYRNTGELFF TGTGCCAGCAGTTCATATAGGAACACCGGGGAGCTGTTTTTT
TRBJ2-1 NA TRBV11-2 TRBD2 CASSLGASGGAYDNEQFF TGTGCCAGCAGCTTAGGGGCTAGCGGGGGGGCCTATGACAATGAGCAGTTCTTC
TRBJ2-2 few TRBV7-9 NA CASSWRTGELFF TGTGCCAGCAGCTGGAGGACCGGGGAGCTGTTTTTT
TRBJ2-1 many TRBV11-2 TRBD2 CASSFSSGRSYNEQFF TGTGCCAGCAGCTTCTCTAGCGGGAGATCCTACAATGAGCAGTTCTTC
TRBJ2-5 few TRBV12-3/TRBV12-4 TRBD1 CASSLVTGGPPETQYF TGTGCCAGCAGTTTAGTTACAGGGGGCCCCCCGGAGACCCAGTACTTC
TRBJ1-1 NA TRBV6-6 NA CASQLGNTEAFF TGTGCCAGCCAATTGGGGAACACTGAAGCTTTCTTT
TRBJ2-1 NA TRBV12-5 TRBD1 CASATSGTGGRYNEQFF TGTGCTAGTGCCACTTCCGGGACAGGGGGTAGGTACAATGAGCAGTTCTTC
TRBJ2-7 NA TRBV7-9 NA CASSSGIKQGYEQYF TGTGCCAGCAGCTCAGGGATAAAACAGGGTTACGAGCAGTACTTC
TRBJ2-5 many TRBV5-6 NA CASRDTKGGLWETQYF TGTGCCAGCAGGGATACCAAGGGCGGCCTATGGGAGACCCAGTACTTC
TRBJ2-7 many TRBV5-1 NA CASSRESLGHFYEQCF TGCGCCAGCAGCAGAGAAAGTTTAGGGCATTTTTACGAGCAGTGCTTC
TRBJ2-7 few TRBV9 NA CASSGGGTPAYEQYF TGTGCCAGCAGCGGGGGAGGGACACCAGCCTACGAGCAGTACTTC
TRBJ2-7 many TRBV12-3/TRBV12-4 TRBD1 CASSPKDRGDYEQYF TGTGCCAGCAGCCCTAAGGACAGGGGAGACTACGAGCAGTACTTC
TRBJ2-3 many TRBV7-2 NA CASSRQGRADTQYF TGTGCCAGCAGCCGACAGGGGAGGGCAGATACGCAGTATTTT
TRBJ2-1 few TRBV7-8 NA CASSLVLADNEQFF TGTGCCAGCAGCTTAGTACTAGCAGACAATGAGCAGTTCTTC
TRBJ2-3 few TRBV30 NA CAWSEGPDTQYF TGTGCCTGGAGTGAAGGGCCAGATACGCAGTATTTT
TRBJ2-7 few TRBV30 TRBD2 CACLLAGGIREQYF TGTGCCTGCCTGTTAGCGGGAGGGATCCGCGAGCAGTACTTC
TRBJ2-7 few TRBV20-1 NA CSARGSQGKPYEQYF TGCAGTGCTAGAGGCTCCCAGGGGAAACCCTACGAGCAGTACTTC
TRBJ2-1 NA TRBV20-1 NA CSGRGATYNEQFF TGCAGTGGAAGGGGCGCGACCTACAATGAGCAGTTCTTC
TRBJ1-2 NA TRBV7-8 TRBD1 CASSFLGGQFYFYGYTF TGTGCCAGCAGCTTCTTAGGGGGACAGTTCTACTTCTATGGCTACACCTTC
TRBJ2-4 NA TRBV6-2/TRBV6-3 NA CASSYHGTAKSIQYF TGTGCCAGCAGTTACCACGGGACGGCCAAAAGCATTCAGTACTTC
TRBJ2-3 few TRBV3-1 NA CASSRRGGLGTDTQYF TGTGCCAGCAGCCGCAGGGGGGGCCTCGGCACAGATACGCAGTATTTT
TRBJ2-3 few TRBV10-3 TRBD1 CATRDRDTDTQYF TGTGCCACCCGGGACAGGGACACAGATACGCAGTATTTT
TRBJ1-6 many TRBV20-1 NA CSARDGTTVPESPLHF TGCAGTGCTAGAGATGGGACTACTGTTCCTGAGTCACCCCTCCACTTT
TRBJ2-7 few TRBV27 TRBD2 CASSSVTSEIAAYEQYF TGTGCCAGCAGTTCTGTGACTAGCGAGATTGCCGCGTACGAGCAGTACTTC
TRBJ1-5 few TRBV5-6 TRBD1 CASSLGQGKGNQPQHF TGTGCCAGCAGCTTGGGACAGGGGAAAGGCAATCAGCCCCAGCATTTT
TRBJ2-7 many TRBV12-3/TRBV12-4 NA CASSPGNQALGYEQYF TGTGCCAGCAGTCCAGGGAATCAAGCGTTAGGGTACGAGCAGTACTTC
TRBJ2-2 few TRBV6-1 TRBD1 CASRGGQGAAGELFF TGTGCCAGCAGAGGGGGACAGGGGGCAGCCGGGGAGCTGTTTTTT
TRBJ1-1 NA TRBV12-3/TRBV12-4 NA CASSWGRGYFF TGTGCCAGCAGCTGGGGCAGAGGGTATTTCTTT
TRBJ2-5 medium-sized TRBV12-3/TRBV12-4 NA CASSLGETQYF TGTGCCAGCAGTTTAGGGGAGACCCAGTACTTC
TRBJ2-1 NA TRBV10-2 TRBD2 CASSWTSGTGEQFF TGCGCCAGCAGTTGGACTAGCGGGACGGGTGAGCAGTTCTTC